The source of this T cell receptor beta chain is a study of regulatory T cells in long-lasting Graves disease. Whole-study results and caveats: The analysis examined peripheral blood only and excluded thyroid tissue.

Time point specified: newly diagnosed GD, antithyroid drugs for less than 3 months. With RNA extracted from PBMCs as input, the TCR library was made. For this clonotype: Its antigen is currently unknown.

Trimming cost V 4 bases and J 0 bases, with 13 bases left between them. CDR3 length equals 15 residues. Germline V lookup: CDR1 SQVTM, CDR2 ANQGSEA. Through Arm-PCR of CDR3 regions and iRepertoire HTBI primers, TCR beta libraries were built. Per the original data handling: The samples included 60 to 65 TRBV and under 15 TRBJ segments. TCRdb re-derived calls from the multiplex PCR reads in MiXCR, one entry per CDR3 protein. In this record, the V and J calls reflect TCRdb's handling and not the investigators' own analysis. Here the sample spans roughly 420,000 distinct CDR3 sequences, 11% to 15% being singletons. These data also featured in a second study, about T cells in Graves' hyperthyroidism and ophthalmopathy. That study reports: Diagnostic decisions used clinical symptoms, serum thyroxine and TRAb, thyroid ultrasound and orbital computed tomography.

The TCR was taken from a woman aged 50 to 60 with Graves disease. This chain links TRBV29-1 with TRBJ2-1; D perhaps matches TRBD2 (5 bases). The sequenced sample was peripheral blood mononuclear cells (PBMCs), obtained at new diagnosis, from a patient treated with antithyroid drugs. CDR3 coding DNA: TGCAGCGTTGTTATTGGAGGCCTCTCCTACAATGAGCAGTTCTTC. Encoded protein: CSVVIGGLSYNEQFF.